Reported below is one T cell receptor (beta chain). The antigen is undetermined. This table comes from immunoSEQ multiplex PCR, and its TCRdb copy is limited to in-frame clones, with some not included. The sample shows 430,000 or so clones, 90% of them seen only once. The data were taken from a study of Ad26.COV2.S vaccination and SARS-CoV-2 variants. Treatment noted: some 19 received Ad26.COV2.S at low or high dose, single or two shots; roughly 5 received placebo; per-sample allocation not given. Samples analyzed were those drawn on day 63 after the first vaccine or placebo injection. V trimming: 2 bases; J trimming: 5 bases; junction bases outside the gene matches: 8. This CDR3 has 16 amino acids. CDR1 and CDR2 (germline): MNHEY, SVGEGT. Study-wide points: Possible underestimation of total T cell responses by the TCR breadth and depth analyses was noted.

This clonotype originated in a person aged 18-60 years who received the Ad26.COV2.S COVID-19 vaccine or a placebo. The V call is TRBV6-2 or TRBV6-3, the J call TRBJ2-2; TRBD1 agrees at 7 bases. Here the sequenced sample was peripheral blood, taken in a trial of Ad26.COV2.S vaccine versus placebo. CDR3 coding DNA: TGTGCCAGCAGTTACCTTAAAAGACAGGGTACCGGGGAGCTGTTTTTT. It translates to CASSYLKRQGTGELFF.